The clone carrying this T cell receptor (beta chain) was recorded once. What it binds is not known. From RNA transcripts, TCR beta CDR3 regions were amplified. The TCR CDR3 first-round RT-PCR relied on the HTBI primer set. TCRdb reanalysed the multiplex PCR reads using MiXCR and keeps one entry per CDR3 protein. The data hold hundreds of thousands of distinct CDR3 sequences, with about a sixth observed a single time. The source of the sample is a study of T cells in Graves' hyperthyroidism and ophthalmopathy. Overall study context: Prior to any treatment, at the point of initial diagnosis, peripheral blood was collected. Study-wide findings and caveats: Model-based prediction identified ophthalmopathy a median around 6.7 months prior to its onset. Most clonotypes expanded in the thyroid (above 0.001) were also present in blood.

CDR3 length: 17 amino acids. V trimming: 1 base; J trimming: 5 bases; junction bases outside the gene matches: 9. Germline assignment: CDR1 LGHNA and CDR2 YNFKEQ. The source of the PBMCs was 8 to 10 ml of fresh peripheral blood. The sample consisted of blood. The TCR originated in a woman aged 30 to 39 with Graves' hyperthyroidism. This chain connects TRBV4-2 to TRBJ2-2; 8 bases align to TRBD2. CDR3 region: CASSQVRTGGPTGELFF. CDR3 nucleotides: TGTGCCAGCAGCCAAGTAAGGACGGGAGGGCCTACCGGGGAGCTGTTTTTT.